This T cell receptor beta chain was sequenced in a study of identical twins. Unique molecular identifiers were in the cDNA, with template-switch universal primer binding. TCRdb processed the 5' RACE reads anew with MiXCR; each CDR3 protein has one entry. The sample yields hundreds of thousands of distinct CDR3 sequences, around 12% seen once. CDR1 and CDR2 from the germline V gene are SEHNR and FQNEAQ (reference sequence). This CDR3 is built from 13 residues. The germline V and J ends were trimmed by 5 bases and 4 bases, with 12 bases remaining between them. These data were likewise used in another study, on yellow fever vaccine responses in identical twins. That study adds: Twin vaccine T cell responses reportedly seemed partly convergent, partly personalized.

Source material: CD8+ T cells sorted from blood. The TCR originated in a woman between 18 and 29 years old in good health. This sequence joins TRBV7-9 and TRBJ2-7; D possibly corresponds to TRBD2 (6 bases). This CDR3 is CASSRGTQYEQYF. CDR3 bases: TGTGCCAGCAGCCGCGGGACGCAATACGAGCAGTACTTC.